These 9 T cell receptor beta chains were all obtained from the same sample, sequenced in a study of shared clonotypes between healthy human individuals. The data were produced by immunoSEQ multiplex PCR, yet TCRdb's version contains in-frame clones alone and is incomplete. Of roughly 700,000 clones listed, 74% are singletons. Sequencing used memory CD4+ T cells sorted from blood. Noted subset: CD45RA-negative fraction. The receptors were sampled from a woman in her 30s in good health.

The chain is built from TRBV29-1 and TRBJ1-1, with D uncertain. CDR1 and CDR2 (germline): SQVTM, ANQGSEA. The CDR3 is 13 amino acids. V was pared by 5 bases and J by 3 bases, with 13 bases between. The CDR3 protein is CSVKTRPDTEAFF. The CDR3 DNA is TGCAGCGTTAAGACTCGGCCAGACACTGAAGCTTTCTTT. The full variable domain, completed using reference TRBV29-1 and TRBJ1-1, is SAVISQKPSRDICQRGTSLTIQCQVDSQVTMMFWYRQQPGQSLTLIATANQGSEATYESGFVIDKFPISRPNLTFSTLTVSNMSPEDSSIYLCSVKTRPDTEAFFGQGTRLTVV.

V and J are TRBV5-4 and TRBJ1-2; D gene unclear. This CDR3 is built from 15 residues. Germline V CDR1 and CDR2: SGHNT, YYREEE (reference sequence). V lost 5 bases and J 8 bases, leaving 22 bases between the germline ends. CDR3 protein: CASRLLGGSGSGYTF. CDR3 sequence (DNA): TGTGCCAGCAGACTGCTAGGCGGGAGCGGATCCGGCTACACCTTC. Drawing the rest from reference TRBV5-4 and TRBJ1-2, the complete variable domain is ETGVTQSPTHLIKTRGQQVTLRCSSQSGHNTVSWYQQALGQGPQFIFQYYREEENGRGNFPPRFSGLQFPNYSSELNVNALELDDSALYLCASRLLGGSGSGYTFGSGTRLTVV.

Points on this clone: A junction end diverges from the germline sequence, so it may reflect a read error. Other DNA variants within this sample encode the same CDR3. The chain carries TRBV7-3 and TRBJ2-7; 12 bases match TRBD2. CDR1 is SGHTA, CDR2 FQGTGA, per germline. The CDR3 consists of 16 residues. Here the CDR3 DNA reads TGTGCCAGCAGCCCCCGCCCGACTAGCGGGAGCAACGAACAGTACTTC. Translation: CASSPRPTSGSNEQYF.

V is TRBV2 and J is TRBJ2-7, with 11 nucleotides matching TRBD1. This CDR3 has 14 residues. Germline trimming cut 6 bases from V and 5 bases from J; bases unmatched to any gene: 6. Germline CDR1 and CDR2: SNHLY and FYNNEI. CDR3 residues: CASRLGQGANEQYF. In DNA, the CDR3 is TGTGCCAGCAGGCTCGGACAGGGGGCCAACGAGCAGTACTTC. The variable domain in full, with the rest retrieved from reference TRBV2 and TRBJ2-7, is EPEVTQTPSHQVTQMGQEVILRCVPISNHLYFYWYRQILGQKVEFLVSFYNNEISEKSEIFDDQFSVERPDGSNFTLKIRSTKLEDSAMYFCASRLGQGANEQYFGPGTRLTVT.

This clone was recorded once. V gene TRBV5-1 combines with J gene TRBJ2-6; TRBD2 is a possible D gene (6 bases). This CDR3 spans 17 amino acids. CDR1 and CDR2 (germline): SGHRS, YFSETQ. Trimming took off 0 bases at V and 3 bases at J, with 13 bases between the two ends. CDR3 sequence (DNA): TGCGCCAGCAGCTTGGGGCTTGGAGGGGTTGGGGCCAACGTCCTGACTTTC. Translated, it gives CASSLGLGGVGANVLTF.

The genes are TRBV9 and TRBJ2-7; TRBD2 is a possible D gene (7 bases). Germline V gene lookup returns CDR1 SGDLS and CDR2 YYNGEE. The CDR3 is 17 amino acids. The V end lost 4 bases, the J end lost 5 bases, and 25 bases lay between the germline ends. The chain's CDR3 is CASSPSWVGGGPDEQYF. The CDR3 region has the DNA TGTGCCAGCAGCCCTTCATGGGTAGGGGGAGGGCCGGACGAGCAGTACTTC.

The V and J genes are TRBV11-2 and TRBJ2-1, with D uncertain. Trimming took 5 bases from V and 4 from J, leaving 9 bases between them. CDR1 SGHAT and CDR2 FQNNGV come from the germline V gene. The CDR3 covers 13 residues. The CDR3 bases are TGTGCCAGCAGCCCTACAAATTACAATGAGCAGTTCTTC. Translating it yields CASSPTNYNEQFF.

This chain joins TRBV28 and TRBJ2-2, with TRBD1 matching over 9 bases. Per the germline V gene, CDR1 is MDHEN and CDR2 is SYDVKM. V shed 5 bases, J shed 2 bases, and the junction held 6 bases outside the gene matches. The CDR3 covers 16 residues. CDR3 amino acids: CASSTPGQGNTGELFF. The CDR3 DNA reads as TGTGCCAGCAGTACACCGGGACAGGGCAACACCGGGGAGCTGTTTTTT.

The V gene is TRBV4-1, the J gene TRBJ1-4, with 10 bases that match TRBD1. Trimming took 4 bases from V and 8 from J; bases not matched to a gene: 7. CDR3 size: 15 residues. From germline, CDR1 is MGHRA and CDR2 YSYEKL. The CDR3 DNA sequence: TGCGCCAGCAGCCGAGGGACAGGGGAAAGGGAAAAACTGTTTTTT. Protein product: CASSRGTGEREKLFF.